This TCR beta chain appears in the sequencing data of a study of cytomegalovirus exposure and HLA in healthy donors. Study at large: Earlier findings included 90 million to 120 million unique TCR beta sequences obtained from approximately 170 million T cells. Study observations and caveats: At a 0.05 false discovery rate, a later analysis found around 17,000 TCR beta sequences to be associated with HLA alleles. Reports showed the classifier diagnosing cytomegalovirus status with high specificity and sensitivity.

The PCR contained 60 Vbeta and 13 Jbeta primers. As handled by the study authors: Later reanalysis found 70 million to 95 million unique TCR beta chains, around 9.9 million of them shared. Clones were sequenced by immunoSEQ multiplex PCR, and TCRdb holds only the in-frame ones, with some missing. Clonal size and the V and J genes are those of that table, whereas D and trimming came from the DNA. The sample lists about 120,000 clones; roughly 63% were seen once. The junction had 15 bases not matched to a gene; V was cut back by 4 bases and J by 5 bases. Germline V gene data show CDR1 as SGHRS and CDR2 as YFSETQ. The CDR3 runs to 17 residues. In regard to this clone: Its antigen is unidentified.

The chain employs TRBV5-1 and TRBJ2-5; 9 nucleotides align to TRBD1. The sequence was collected from a man aged 35-49 years in good health and CMV-seropositive. Sequenced input: PBMCs. The CDR3 region is CASSLRATTGGVETQYF. CDR3 nucleotides: TGCGCCAGCAGCCTACGGGCCACGACAGGGGGAGTGGAGACCCAGTACTTC.